This TCR beta chain was found in a study of T cell repertoires in cytomegalovirus infection. At the level of the study: HLA-C-restricted CMV epitopes, recently identified, and well-studied HLA-B-restricted ones were used by the study. Matching HLA type, along with CMV infection, was indicated by public TCR beta signatures.

MiXCR, applied by TCRdb to the reads, yields one record per CDR3 protein. The top ten hold roughly 20% of the sample, which has about 280,000 distinct CDR3 sequences, about 20% seen once. The CDR3 runs 17 residues. V shed 4 bases and J 4 bases; nucleotides not matched to a gene: 11. Germline CDR1 is SGHVS and CDR2 is FNYEAQ. At least ten counts were recorded for this clonotype. What it binds is unknown. Notes on the study in general: What dominated the ex vivo response were HLA-C-restricted CMV-specific TCR beta clonotypes. Cumulative public TCR beta family frequency identified CMV carriers with the relevant HLA.

The sequence was collected from a human donor in good health (CMV status not recorded). Some clones in this sample may be carry-over from other donors' samples. Sequencing used cultured PBMCs, obtained from culture after CMV antigen stimulation. The chain recombines TRBV7-6 with TRBJ2-5; 11 nucleotides match TRBD2. The CDR3 DNA is TGTGCCAGCAGCTCTTTAGCGGGAGGGCCCTCAGGAGAGACCCAGTACTTC. It encodes CASSSLAGGPSGETQYF.